This T cell receptor beta chain was retrieved from a study of beta chain features in type 1 diabetes. Overall study findings and caveats: In all four CD4+ subsets, TCRB CDR3 length was significantly, moderately reduced in type 1 diabetes.

Regarding this clone: Its matching antigen is unknown.

The whole isolated RNA underwent reverse transcription, so sequencing captured expressed TCRB transcripts. Assay: immunoSEQ multiplex PCR; the TCRdb copy retains only in-frame clones and omits some. The top ten clones hold less than 0.025% of a sample with about 740,000 clones, roughly 13% of them seen once. Germline CDR1 and CDR2: SEHNR and FQNEAQ (reference sequence). With 5 bases removed from V and 7 bases from J, the gap between germline ends came to 21 bases. The CDR3 contains 16 residues. This clonotype was obtained from a man aged 18 to 29 with type 1 diabetes. This rearrangement joins TRBV7-9 to TRBJ1-5, with D unclear. The sample was naive CD4+ T cells from blood. CDR3 in DNA: TGTGCCAGCAGCATCCCAACCCCCAGCCTGGGGCAGCCCCAGCATTTT. It codes for CASSIPTPSLGQPQHF.